This TCR beta chain stems from a study of blood T cell repertoires in COVID-19. Study overall: Specimens from acute and convalescent COVID-19 originated in the United States, Italy and Spain. Sources were T cells, B-cell-depleted T cells, or PBMCs; the material itself was cDNA or gDNA.

Participant-given clinical history determined each cohort assignment. A case of COVID-19 had been met by exposed participants within 2 weeks before study entry. Profiled with immunoSEQ multiplex PCR; TCRdb holds only in-frame clones, not every one. Of around 190,000 clones listed, 65% to 85% were seen once; the top ten hold 3% to 3.5%. Germline values: CDR1 LGHNA, CDR2 YNFKEQ. The J segment lost 7 bases and the V segment lost 2 bases, leaving 1 base of the junction unmatched. This CDR3 region has 14 residues. Sequencing input: PBMCs or T cells enriched from blood (not recorded which). V usage is TRBV4-2 and J usage is TRBJ1-6, with 8 bases aligning to TRBD1. This clonotype was obtained from a woman between 25 and 40 years old who had been exposed to COVID-19. In DNA form, the CDR3 reads TGTGCCAGCAGCCAAAGACAGGGGAATTCACCCCTCCACTTT. This gives the protein CASSQRQGNSPLHF.